One and the same sample provided the 11 T cell receptor beta chains below, sequenced in a study of blood T cell repertoires in COVID-19. Repertoires were generated with immunoSEQ multiplex PCR, while TCRdb's copy carries only in-frame clones and drops some. The sample lists 150,000 to 200,000 clones; 70% to 90% were seen once. The sequenced sample consisted of peripheral blood. The origin of the receptors is a human donor in a cohort sampled during active COVID-19.

This chain links TRBV3-1 (or the pseudogene TRBV3-2) with TRBJ1-1; 8 bases map to TRBD1. Germline V gene sequence: CDR1 LGHDT, CDR2 YNNKEL (reference sequence). V lost 11 bases, J lost 0 bases, and 8 bases stayed unmatched. The CDR3 contains 14 residues. CDR3 region: CASPGTGLNTEAFF. The CDR3 DNA is TGTGCCTCTCCCGGGACAGGTCTGAACACTGAAGCTTTCTTT.

The J gene is TRBJ2-3, the V gene TRBV6-5; weak D call: TRBD1 (6 bases). The V gene's germline CDR1 is MNHEY and CDR2 SVGAGI. V was clipped by 3 bases and J by 3 bases, with 10 bases between them. This CDR3 has 14 residues. The CDR3 reads CASSYRTVTDTQYF. CDR3 in DNA: TGTGCCAGCAGTTATAGGACAGTAACAGATACGCAGTATTTT.

V is TRBV27 and J is TRBJ2-7, with 11 bases matching TRBD1. The J segment lost 6 bases and the V segment lost 2 bases, leaving 6 bases of the junction unmatched. The length of the CDR3 is 15 residues. Germline V CDR1 and CDR2: MNHEY, SMNVEV (reference sequence). CDR3 in DNA: TGTGCCAGCAGTTTACGCAGGACAGGGGGCTTCGAGCAGTACTTC. This gives the protein CASSLRRTGGFEQYF.

This clone has a handful of counts. The gene calls are TRBV6-5 and TRBJ2-7; 10 nucleotides align to TRBD1. CDR1 is MNHEY and CDR2 is SVGAGI in the germline V gene. CDR3 size: 15 residues. J lost 3 bases, V lost 2 bases, and 4 bases had no gene match. The chain's CDR3 is CASSYAGQGNYEQYF. The CDR3 nucleotides read TGTGCCAGCAGTTACGCGGGACAGGGGAACTACGAGCAGTACTTC.

The chain combines TRBV4-3 with TRBJ1-3; D might be TRBD1 (6 bases). V was pared by 0 bases and J by 0 bases, with 12 bases between. Germline CDR1 is LGHNA and CDR2 is YSLEER. The CDR3 has 17 residues. CDR3 sequence: CASSQDLGAGSGNTIYF. For the CDR3, the DNA is TGCGCCAGCAGCCAAGATTTGGGGGCAGGCTCTGGAAACACCATATATTTT.

V gene TRBV19 combines with J gene TRBJ2-7; possibly TRBD2 for D (5 bases). V was shortened by 6 bases and J by 1 base, with 13 bases between the two germline ends. This CDR3 comprises 14 residues. In germline, CDR1 is LNHDA, CDR2 SQIVND (reference sequence). Here the CDR3 DNA reads TGTGCCAGTAGGGCCCAGCGGAGTTCCTACGAGCAGTACTTC. Amino acid sequence: CASRAQRSSYEQYF.

The CDR3 bases are TGTGCCACCAGTGAACCCCTCGGGGTTAGGGAGTATTTT. Residues: CATSEPLGVREYF. The V and J genes are TRBV24-1 and TRBJ2-3, with D possibly being TRBD2 (5 bases). The length of the CDR3 is 13 residues. Germline CDR1 and CDR2: KGHDR and SFDVKD. Trimming pared 4 bases from V and 13 bases from J, leaving 17 bases between.

With regard to this clone: Compared with germline, one end of the junction differs, possibly owing to a read error. The gene calls are TRBV7-3 and TRBJ1-2; 8 nucleotides match TRBD1. This CDR3 is built from 14 residues. Germline loops: CDR1 SGHTA, CDR2 FQGTGA. CDR3 amino acids: CASSLSVTGASPHF. DNA of the CDR3: TGTGCCAGCAGCTTAAGCGTGACAGGGGCCTCCCCTCACTTC. Full variable domain (outside the CDR3, taken from reference TRBV7-3 and TRBJ1-2): GAGVSQTPSNKVTEKGKYVELRCDPISGHTALYWYRQSLGQGPEFLIYFQGTGAADDSGLPNDRFFAVRPEGSVSTLKIQRTERGDSAVYLCASSLSVTGASPHFGSGTRLTVV.

The rearrangement uses TRBV7-9 and TRBJ1-4; 12 bases are a match to TRBD1. Trimming cost V 4 bases and J 5 bases; bases outside gene matches: 5. There are 16 residues in the CDR3. CDR1 and CDR2 from the germline V gene are SEHNR and FQNEAQ (reference sequence). The CDR3 DNA reads as TGTGCCAGCAGCTCCGGGACAGGGGGCGCGAATGAAAAACTGTTTTTT. Its translation is CASSSGTGGANEKLFF.

CDR3: CAWSFSSGNTIYF. The CDR3 DNA reads as TGTGCCTGGAGTTTCAGCTCTGGAAACACCATATATTTT. The V gene is TRBV30, the J gene TRBJ1-3; D remains ambiguous. This CDR3 comprises 13 residues. The germline V and J ends were trimmed by 2 bases and 0 bases, with 5 bases remaining between them. Per germline, CDR1 GTSNPN and CDR2 SVGIG (reference sequence).

This rearrangement joins TRBV19 to TRBJ1-4; D uncertain. Trimming left V 3 bases short and J 8 bases short, with 13 bases between. Germline values: CDR1 LNHDA, CDR2 SQIVND (reference sequence). The CDR3 has 14 amino acids. For the CDR3, the DNA is TGTGCCAGTAGTATGGGCCGGCCTGAGGAAAAACTGTTTTTT. This translates into CASSMGRPEEKLFF. The complete variable domain, with remaining parts taken from reference TRBV19 and TRBJ1-4, reads DGGITQSPKYLFRKEGQNVTLSCEQNLNHDAMYWYRQDPGQGLRLIYYSQIVNDFQKGDIAEGYSVSREKKESFPLTVTSAQKNPTAFYLCASSMGRPEEKLFFGSGTQLSVL.